This passage covers 10 T cell receptor beta chains from one sample sequenced in a study of blood T cell repertoires in COVID-19. Using immunoSEQ multiplex PCR, the repertoire was profiled, and TCRdb retains in-frame clones only, with some absent. This sample has roughly 260,000 clones, with approximately 90% found just once. The sample taken for sequencing was PBMCs or T cells enriched from blood (not recorded which). These receptors were collected from a woman aged 25 to 39 with acute COVID-19.

The chain has TRBV7-9 and TRBJ2-5; 9 bases are shared with TRBD1. V was pared by 7 bases and J by 9 bases, with 12 bases of the junction left unmatched. Germline CDR1 and CDR2: SEHNR and FQNEAQ (reference sequence). This CDR3 has 14 residues. CDR3 protein: CASIGTGTGMAQYF. DNA of the CDR3: TGTGCCAGCATCGGAACCGGGACAGGGATGGCCCAGTACTTC.

With respect to this clone: A read error may account for a junction end that differs from germline. The chain carries TRBV5-1 and TRBJ2-7, with D perhaps matching TRBD1 (6 bases). Germline CDR1 is SGHRS and CDR2 is YFSETQ. This CDR3 comprises 15 residues. The CDR3 region has the DNA TGCGCCAGCGGCTTGTTCGAGACAGGCCTTAGAGAGCAGTACTTC. This encodes CASGLFETGLREQYF.

The rearrangement links TRBV5-1 to TRBJ1-6; D might be TRBD1 (6 bases). The CDR3 length is 14 residues. Germline lookup yields CDR1 SGHRS and CDR2 YFSETQ. V gave up 2 bases and J gave up 8 bases, with 11 bases separating them. This CDR3 is CASSFGTTDSPLHF. CDR3 DNA sequence: TGCGCCAGCAGCTTCGGGACAACAGATTCACCCCTCCACTTT. The variable domain in full, completed from reference TRBV5-1 and TRBJ1-6, reads KAGVTQTPRYLIKTRGQQVTLSCSPISGHRSVSWYQQTPGQGLQFLFEYFSETQRNKGNFPGRFSGRQFSNSRSEMNVSTLELGDSALYLCASSFGTTDSPLHFGNGTRLTVT.

In its sample, this clone was seen once. J is TRBJ2-7 and V is TRBV28; tentative D call: TRBD1 (6 bases). The germline V gene encodes CDR1 MDHEN and CDR2 SYDVKM. This CDR3 is built from 17 residues. Trimming shortened V by 5 bases and J by 7 bases, and 27 bases separated the two germline ends. CDR3 DNA sequence: TGTGCCAGCAGTGCCAATTATCCACAGGGCCTCTCTAGAGAGCAGTACTTC. It is translated as CASSANYPQGLSREQYF. Looking up the rest from reference TRBV28 and TRBJ2-7 gives the full variable domain: DVKVTQSSRYLVKRTGEKVFLECVQDMDHENMFWYRQDPGLGLRLIYFSYDVKMKEKGDIPEGYSVSREKKERFSLILESASTNQTSMYLCASSANYPQGLSREQYFGPGTRLTVT.

The chain joins TRBV18 to TRBJ1-2, with 7 positions matching TRBD1. Germline-derived CDR1 and CDR2 are KGHSH and LQKENI. The V and J ends lost 6 bases and 4 bases, in that order; junction bases with no gene match: 11. This CDR3 spans 15 amino acids. CDR3 sequence (DNA): TGTGCCAGCTCGTACAAGGACAGGCTCACCTATGGCTACACCTTC. Translating gives CASSYKDRLTYGYTF. The variable domain in full, completed from reference TRBV18 and TRBJ1-2, reads NAGVMQNPRHLVRRRGQEARLRCSPMKGHSHVYWYRQLPEEGLKFMVYLQKENIIDESGMPKERFSAEFPKEGPSILRIQQVVRGDSAAYFCASSYKDRLTYGYTFGSGTRLTVV.

V and J are TRBV5-5 and TRBJ1-1; 8 bases match TRBD1. V dropped 2 bases and J dropped 4; count of bases not matched to a gene: 10. The germline CDR1 and CDR2 sequences are SGHKS and YYEKEE (reference sequence). The CDR3 extends over 16 amino acids. CDR3 coding DNA: TGTGCCAGCAGCTTAGCCCTGACAGGGGTGGCCACTGAAGCTTTCTTT. This translates into CASSLALTGVATEAFF.

The rearrangement uses TRBV2 and TRBJ1-2, with D unclear. Trimming left V 5 bases short and J 4 bases short, with 17 bases between. CDR1 SNHLY and CDR2 FYNNEI come from the germline V gene. This CDR3 region has 15 residues. The DNA of the CDR3 is TGTGCCAGCAGTCCACGCGAGGGTCGGGTCTATGGCTACACCTTC. Its protein product is CASSPREGRVYGYTF.

A remark on this clone: Mismatch with germline at one junction end may stem from a read error. This chain connects TRBV5-5 to TRBJ1-1; 9 bases map to TRBD1. Germline V CDR1 and CDR2: SGHKS, YYEKEE (reference sequence). The CDR3 runs to 17 residues. CDR3 sequence (DNA): TGTGCCAGCAGCTTGGCCGAAACCGGGACAGGGTTGGGGCCCGTGGCCTTT. This translates into CASSLAETGTGLGPVAF.

This chain uses TRBV7-9 with TRBJ1-6, with 10 bases lining up with TRBD1. Germline CDR1 and CDR2: SEHNR and FQNEAQ (reference sequence). The ends lost 5 bases at V and 8 bases at J; junction bases unmatched: 18. CDR3 size: 19 residues. CDR3 bases: TGTGCCAGCAGCGGCCCGATAACCCCGGGACAGGGGACGGATTCACCCCTCCACTTT. It specifies CASSGPITPGQGTDSPLHF.

The gene calls are TRBV3-1 (or the pseudogene TRBV3-2) and TRBJ2-3; the D is unclear. Germline CDR1 and CDR2: LGHDT and YNNKEL (reference sequence). The CDR3 consists of 12 residues. Trimming removed 1 base from V and 6 bases from J, with 5 bases in between. The DNA for the CDR3 is TGTGCCAGCAGCCAAGTTCAGGATACGCAGTATTTT. It yields the protein CASSQVQDTQYF.